A selection of T cell receptor beta chains follows, all from one sample in a study of OX40 agonist ivuxolimab in advanced cancers. Clones were sequenced by immunoSEQ multiplex PCR, and TCRdb holds only the in-frame ones, with some missing. The top ten clones hold 0.82% of a sample with over 80,000 clones, more than 85% of them seen once. The material sequenced was CD4+ or CD8+ T cells sorted from blood, taken in a trial of the OX40 agonist ivuxolimab. The receptors stem from an adult with an advanced solid tumor such as melanoma, head and neck, liver or kidney cancer. Both conserved end residues are part of each CDR3. Fields, in order: clone size, J gene, D gene, CDR3 length, V gene, CDR3 protein, CDR3 DNA. A D gene is named only where the DNA matches it firmly. Clone sizes are given selectively: once, few, many, or a class where the clone is expanded.

>NA|TRBJ2-1|NA|14|TRBV11-2
CASSLDLDFEEQFF
TGTGCCAGCAGCTTAGATCTCGACTTTGAGGAGCAGTTCTTC
>NA|TRBJ1-1|NA|13|TRBV29-1
CSLMTGLNTEAFF
TGCAGCCTGATGACTGGCCTGAACACTGAAGCTTTCTTT
>once|TRBJ2-3|NA|13|TRBV5-1
CASSLALADTQYF
TGCGCCAGCAGCTTGGCCCTAGCAGATACGCAGTATTTT
>NA|TRBJ2-3|NA|12|TRBV2
CASSERADTQYF
TGTGCCAGCAGTGAACGGGCAGATACGCAGTATTTT
>NA|TRBJ2-2|TRBD1|16|TRBV5-1
CASSIGTALRTGELFF
TGCGCCAGCAGCATCGGGACAGCCTTGAGGACCGGGGAGCTGTTTTTT
>NA|TRBJ2-5|NA|13|TRBV7-6
CASSLKEKETQYF
TGTGCCAGCAGCTTAAAGGAGAAAGAGACCCAGTACTTC
>NA|TRBJ1-1|TRBD1|13|TRBV7-3
CASTEGAGTEAFF
TGTGCCAGCACCGAGGGGGCTGGCACTGAAGCTTTCTTT
>NA|TRBJ2-5|TRBD2|12|TRBV10-3
CAGGGDGETQYF
TGTGCCGGTGGGGGGGACGGGGAGACCCAGTACTTC
>NA|TRBJ1-1|NA|14|TRBV5-1
CASRGAGVNTEAFF
TGCGCCAGCCGCGGGGCGGGGGTGAACACTGAAGCTTTCTTT
>once|TRBJ1-2|TRBD1|17|TRBV28
CASSPGDSSIRLYGYTF
TGTGCCAGCAGTCCTGGGGACAGCTCGATAAGGCTTTATGGCTACACCTTC
>NA|TRBJ2-1|NA|15|TRBV6-6
CASSHGSGSYNEQFF
TGTGCCAGCAGTCACGGAAGCGGCTCCTACAATGAGCAGTTCTTC
>NA|TRBJ2-5|TRBD1|15|TRBV6-1
CASSSQGQGVETQYF
TGTGCCAGCAGTTCCCAGGGACAGGGAGTGGAGACCCAGTACTTC
>NA|TRBJ1-2|NA|14|TRBV10-3
CAISEKGQFVGYTF
TGTGCCATCAGTGAGAAGGGTCAGTTCGTGGGCTACACCTTC
>once|TRBJ2-3|NA|15|TRBV5-1
CASGLAARQTDTQYF
TGCGCCAGCGGACTCGCGGCTAGGCAGACAGATACGCAGTATTTT
>NA|TRBJ2-1|TRBD2|15|TRBV5-1
CASSPARSGGNEQFF
TGCGCCAGCAGCCCTGCGAGGAGCGGGGGGAATGAGCAGTTCTTC
>once|TRBJ1-2|NA|13|TRBV27
CASSSTRDYGYTF
TGTGCCAGCAGTTCCACCAGGGACTATGGCTACACCTTC
>NA|TRBJ1-1|NA|14|TRBV15
CATSRLQGNTEAFF
TGTGCCACCAGCAGACTACAGGGGAACACTGAAGCTTTCTTT
>NA|TRBJ1-1|NA|14|TRBV5-1
CASSPGDSSTEAFF
TGCGCCAGCAGCCCCGGCGACAGTTCCACTGAAGCTTTCTTT
>NA|TRBJ2-1|NA|13|TRBV10-3
CAISEDQLNEQFF
TGTGCCATCAGTGAGGACCAGCTTAATGAGCAGTTCTTC
>NA|TRBJ2-3|NA|16|TRBV11-2
CASSLRRDSVGDTQYF
TGTGCCAGCAGTCTCCGCCGGGACTCTGTCGGGGATACGCAGTATTTT
>once|TRBJ1-1|NA|15|TRBV28
CASRTQQLLNTEAFF
TGTGCCAGCAGAACGCAACAGCTACTGAACACTGAAGCTTTCTTT
>NA|TRBJ1-1|NA|13|TRBV6-1
CASRTEGGFEAFF
TGTGCCAGCAGAACAGAGGGGGGTTTTGAAGCTTTCTTT
>NA|TRBJ1-5|NA|14|TRBV18
CASSPAQGNQPQHF
TGTGCCAGCTCACCTGCACAGGGAAATCAGCCCCAGCATTTT
>NA|TRBJ2-3|NA|14|TRBV21-1
CASSAQGGPDTQYF
TGTGCCAGCAGCGCACAGGGGGGGCCAGATACGCAGTATTTT
>NA|TRBJ2-5|TRBD1|16|TRBV5-1
CASSSGTGGYQETQYF
TGCGCCAGCAGTTCCGGGACAGGGGGCTACCAAGAGACCCAGTACTTC
>medium-sized|TRBJ1-1|NA|13|TRBV30
CAWSGDINTEAFF
TGTGCCTGGAGTGGAGATATAAACACTGAAGCTTTCTTT
>NA|TRBJ1-1|NA|13|TRBV5-1
CASSLQTNTEAFF
TGCGCCAGCAGCTTGCAGACGAACACTGAAGCTTTCTTT
>NA|TRBJ1-1|TRBD1|16|TRBV30
CAWSVRRQGLNTEAFF
TGTGCCTGGAGTGTACGAAGACAGGGGTTAAACACTGAAGCTTTCTTT
>NA|TRBJ2-7|NA|13|TRBV11-2
CASSLDRNYEQYF
TGTGCCAGCAGCTTAGACCGCAACTACGAGCAGTACTTC
>NA|TRBJ2-1|NA|16|TRBV11-3
CASSLEVGVSYNEQFF
TGTGCCAGCAGCTTAGAAGTGGGGGTCTCCTACAATGAGCAGTTCTTC
>NA|TRBJ2-2|TRBD2|14|TRBV28
CASSGLAGGTRLFF
TGTGCCAGCAGTGGACTAGCGGGAGGGACGCGGCTGTTTTTT
>once|TRBJ2-2|TRBD2|16|TRBV5-1
CASSSTGGLAWRELFF
TGCGCCAGCAGCTCGACGGGGGGACTAGCATGGCGGGAGCTGTTTTTT
>NA|TRBJ2-1|NA|12|TRBV2
CASRLDKEEQFF
TGTGCCAGCAGGTTGGACAAGGAAGAGCAGTTCTTC
>NA|TRBJ1-1|NA|13|TRBV6-1
CASRTGENTEAFF
TGTGCCAGCCGGACGGGAGAGAACACTGAAGCTTTCTTT
>once|TRBJ1-4|NA|15|TRBV19
CASSIGQGFWEKLFF
TGTGCCAGTAGTATAGGGCAGGGCTTTTGGGAAAAACTGTTTTTT
>NA|TRBJ2-7|TRBD1|16|TRBV7-6
CASSSVPGQGFGEQYF
TGTGCCAGCAGCTCCGTCCCGGGACAGGGTTTCGGCGAGCAGTACTTC
>NA|TRBJ2-7|NA|13|TRBV19
CASGTPPRNEQYF
TGTGCCAGCGGGACACCTCCCCGAAACGAGCAGTACTTC
>NA|TRBJ2-3|NA|15|TRBV5-4
CASSLGTDGTGTQYF
TGTGCCAGCAGCTTGGGGACCGACGGGACCGGGACGCAGTATTTT
>NA|TRBJ2-1|TRBD2|17|TRBV4-2
CASSLTSGLGSYNEQFF
TGTGCCAGCAGCCTGACTAGCGGGCTGGGCTCCTACAATGAGCAGTTCTTC
>once|TRBJ1-4|NA|13|TRBV27
CASRLATNEKLFF
TGTGCCAGCAGGCTTGCAACTAATGAAAAACTGTTTTTT
>NA|TRBJ1-2|NA|14|TRBV6-5
CASSYSTSLSGYTF
TGTGCCAGCAGTTACTCGACATCGTTGAGTGGCTACACCTTC
>NA|TRBJ2-5|TRBD2|15|TRBV6-4
CASSDVRREGETQYF
TGTGCCAGCAGTGATGTCCGGCGGGAGGGAGAGACCCAGTACTTC
>NA|TRBJ2-2|TRBD2|15|TRBV7-9
CASSSAGANTGELFF
TGTGCCAGCAGCTCGGCGGGAGCGAACACCGGGGAGCTGTTTTTT
>NA|TRBJ2-1|NA|14|TRBV6-1
CASSGQGAPNEQFF
TGTGCCAGCAGTGGGCAAGGGGCCCCCAATGAGCAGTTCTTC
>NA|TRBJ2-2|TRBD1|14|TRBV6-6
CASYRTGNTGELFF
TGTGCCAGCTACAGGACAGGGAACACCGGGGAGCTGTTTTTT
>NA|TRBJ1-1|NA|13|TRBV29-1
CSASEGTSGGAFF
TGCAGCGCTTCTGAGGGCACCTCCGGAGGAGCTTTCTTT
>NA|TRBJ2-5|NA|17|TRBV23-1
CASSQSILGQPQETQYF
TGCGCCAGCAGTCAATCGATCTTAGGGCAGCCGCAAGAGACCCAGTACTTC
>NA|TRBJ1-3|NA|15|TRBV7-9
CASSLVRDSGNTIYF
TGTGCCAGCAGCTTAGTCCGGGACTCTGGAAACACCATATATTTT
>NA|TRBJ2-7|TRBD1|15|TRBV6-1
CASSEAPGTAYEQYF
TGTGCCAGCAGTGAGGCGCCCGGGACAGCCTACGAGCAGTACTTC
>NA|TRBJ2-7|NA|17|TRBV5-1
CASSLSQGALLSYEQYF
TGCGCCAGCAGCTTGTCGCAGGGTGCCCTCTTGTCCTACGAGCAGTACTTC
>NA|TRBJ2-1|TRBD2|14|TRBV10-2
CASTAAGGIDEQFF
TGCGCCAGCACCGCTGCGGGAGGGATTGATGAGCAGTTCTTC
>NA|TRBJ1-1|NA|12|TRBV25-1
CASSEYGTEAFF
TGTGCCAGCAGTGAATACGGCACTGAAGCTTTCTTT
>once|TRBJ1-6|NA|15|TRBV28
CASSPGLPGNSPLHF
TGTGCCAGCAGCCCCGGCCTACCCGGCAATTCACCCCTCCACTTT
>NA|TRBJ2-3|TRBD2|17|TRBV7-8
CASSSPTGLAGTDTQYF
TGTGCCAGCAGCTCCCCAACAGGACTAGCGGGAACAGATACGCAGTATTTT
>few|TRBJ1-5|TRBD1|13|TRBV6-5
CASSRQGGQPQHF
TGTGCCAGCAGCCGACAGGGTGGGCAGCCCCAGCATTTT
>NA|TRBJ1-2|NA|14|TRBV19
CASSIQGPYYGYTF
TGTGCCAGTAGTATTCAGGGGCCTTACTATGGCTACACCTTC
>once|TRBJ2-5|NA|12|TRBV2
CASRGPGETQYF
TGTGCCAGCAGAGGGCCGGGAGAGACCCAGTACTTC
>NA|TRBJ2-7|TRBD1|16|TRBV28
CASSPPPGTGMIEQYF
TGTGCCAGCAGTCCACCTCCCGGGACAGGGATGATAGAGCAGTACTTC